What follows describes a single TCR beta chain. The record originates from a study of blood T cell repertoires in COVID-19. Study-wide context: Sites in the United States, Italy and Spain provided acute and convalescent COVID-19 samples. T cells, B-cell-depleted T cells, or PBMCs supplied cDNA or gDNA.

Germline V gene sequence: CDR1 LGHDT, CDR2 YNNKEL (reference sequence). V was clipped by 2 bases and J by 0 bases, with 8 bases between them. This CDR3 is 14 amino acids long. In the authors' methods: Amplification with reference gene primers provided the estimates of nucleated cell counts. The data were produced by immunoSEQ multiplex PCR, yet TCRdb's version contains in-frame clones alone and is incomplete. The V and J calls and the clone size are those of that table, but D and trimming were determined from the DNA. The repertoire has 100,000 to 150,000 clones, over 60% of them found once; the top ten carry 30% to 45%.

This chain connects TRBV3-1 (or the pseudogene TRBV3-2) to TRBJ2-7; D uncertain. The receptor comes from a man in his forties with active or convalescent COVID-19. What was sequenced was peripheral blood. In DNA, the CDR3 is TGTGCCAGCAGCCAACTACCGCCCTCCTACGAGCAGTACTTC. It is translated as CASSQLPPSYEQYF.